These T cell receptor beta chains were read from a single sample in a study of tumor-infiltrating lymphocytes in primary liver carcinoma. MiXCR, run by TCRdb on the multiplex PCR reads, gives a single entry per CDR3 protein. The table records approximately 30,000 distinct CDR3 sequences, roughly two thirds of them present only once. Input material: liver tumor tissue from sampling region 3. All receptors derive from a woman in her 30s with primary liver carcinoma and hepatitis B virus infection. The CDR3 runs from the conserved cysteine through the conserved F or W. A D gene is named only where the DNA matches it firmly. Only some rows state a clone size, as once, few, many or a class for expanded clones.

size,V,J,D,CDR3,DNA
few,TRBV7-8,TRBJ2-7,.,CASSYRDPGCYEQYF,TGTGCCAGCAGTTACCGGGACCCAGGATGCTACGAGCAATACTTC
.,TRBV4-3,TRBJ2-2,TRBD2,CASSVLAGGSRSNSGELFF,TGCGCCAGTAGCGTACTAGCGGGAGGGTCCCGTTCGAACTCCGGGGAGCTGTTTTTT
.,TRBV6-1,TRBJ2-5,TRBD2,CASPNNLGGETQCF,TGTGCCAGCCCCAATAACCTCGGGGGGGAGACCCAGTGCTTT
.,TRBV30,TRBJ2-3,.,CAWNVRATPMADTQYF,TGTGCCTGGAATGTCAGAGCGACTCCCATGGCAGATACGCAGTATTTT
.,TRBV11-2,TRBJ2-2,TRBD2,CASSVSLGLAGGELFF,TGTGCCAGTAGCGTAAGCTTGGGACTAGCTGGCGGGGAGCTGTTTTTT
many,TRBV11-2,TRBJ2-3,.,CASSYMAGARGTDTQYF,TGTGCCAGCAGTTATATGGCGGGGGCGAGAGGCACAGATACGCAGTATTTT
.,TRBV12-3/TRBV12-4,TRBJ2-7,.,CSSQQSGTQGYEQYF,TGTTCCAGCCAACAATCGGGTACACAGGGTTACGAGCAGTACTTC
once,TRBV5-4,TRBJ2-3,TRBD2,CVSSDPAASGSRTDTQYF,TGTGTCAGCAGTGACCCGGCGGCTAGCGGGAGTCGAACAGATACGCAGTATTTT
.,TRBV3-1,TRBJ2-7,.,CASSQGFHRDRAYEQYF,TGTGCCAGCAGCCAAGGGTTTCACCGGGACCGAGCCTACGAGCAGTACTTC
.,TRBV29-1,TRBJ1-1,.,CSVYHNLNTEAPF,TGCAGCGTTTATCACAATCTGAACACTGAAGCTCCCTTT
many,TRBV29-1,TRBJ2-1,TRBD2,CSVPGEAGPYNEQFF,TGCAGCGTCCCCGGAGAAGCGGGGCCGTACAATGAGCAGTTCTTC
.,TRBV6-6,TRBJ2-5,TRBD2,CASPLAGLQETHYF,TGTGCCAGCCCACTAGCGGGGCTCCAAGAGACCCACTACTTC
.,TRBV12-3/TRBV12-4,TRBJ2-5,.,CARSTYPGSGGTQYF,TGTGCCAGGAGCACCTACCCCGGGAGCGGAGGGACCCAGTATTTC
.,TRBV28,TRBJ1-2,.,CASSSTAAEKIHGYTF,TGTGCCAGCAGTTCAACGGCAGCGGAAAAAATCCATGGCTACACCTTC
.,TRBV7-8,TRBJ2-3,TRBD2,CASSPPRGSGRASDMQYF,TGTGCCAGCAGCCCCCCGCGGGGGAGCGGGAGGGCCTCAGATATGCAGTACTTT
once,TRBV6-1,TRBJ2-6,.,CTSSDRGSGINVLTF,TGTACCAGCAGTGATCGGGGAAGTGGGATCAACGTCCTGACTTTC
.,TRBV6-5,TRBJ2-6,.,CASSLDGSGANILTF,TGTGCCAGCAGTTTAGACGGGTCTGGGGCCAACATCCTGACTTTC
.,TRBV10-3,TRBJ2-5,.,CAMSESATRRETRYF,TGTGCCATGAGTGAGTCGGCTACCAGACGAGAGACCCGGTACTTC
.,TRBV28,TRBJ1-2,.,CARSLLPNGCTF,TGTGCCAGGAGTTTACTACCCAATGGCTGCACCTTC
many,TRBV11-2,TRBJ2-1,.,CASSLALRTEQCF,TGCGCCAGCAGCTTGGCACTTAGGACTGAGCAGTGCTTC
many,TRBV30,TRBJ2-3,.,CAWSSLPPYTQYF,TGTGCCTGGAGTTCCCTACCCCCATATACGCAGTATTTT
.,TRBV12-3/TRBV12-4,TRBJ2-3,.,CASSYQYTDTQYF,TGTGCCAGCAGTTATCAGTACACAGATACGCAGTATTTT